This T cell receptor beta chain was sequenced during a study of human T cells and chemical hapten exposure. Individual cDNA molecules had unique molecular identifiers attached to them by the library. TCRdb recomputed calls from the RACE reads with MiXCR, one row per CDR3 protein. Of about 65,000 distinct CDR3 sequences in the sample, roughly 6.1% were seen once. As for time point: healthy volunteer bleed at 6 weeks. Total RNA was isolated from whole blood that had not been fractionated. This clonotype appeared many times. Antigen specificity is unknown. Study conclusions and caveats: No change in TCRs above 1 in 1000 frequency was produced by DPC sensitization.

The receptor comes from a female donor in good health. Some clones in this sample may be carry-over from other donors' samples. Sequenced sample: whole blood.

DNA of the CDR3: TGTGCCAGCAGCGTCGTTCCGAACACTGAAGCTTTCTTT. It translates to CASSVVPNTEAFF. The chain links TRBV7-2 to TRBJ1-1; D ambiguous. The CDR3 runs to 13 residues. The germline CDR1 and CDR2 sequences are SGHTA and FQGNSA. Trimming left V 5 bases short and J 1 base short, with 8 bases between.